This T cell receptor beta chain was identified in a study of blood T cell repertoires in COVID-19. The germline V gene encodes CDR1 SGHAT and CDR2 FQNNGV. V shed 3 bases and J shed 0 bases, with 12 bases lying between them. The CDR3 sequence is 15 residues long. The repertoire was sequenced with immunoSEQ multiplex PCR; TCRdb's copy has only in-frame clones and lacks some. The sample lists tens of thousands of clones, 90% occurring once. The sample consisted of peripheral blood. This chain connects TRBV11-2 to TRBJ2-7; D remains ambiguous. The TCR sequence derives from a man aged 70 or older with acute or convalescent COVID-19. The CDR3 nucleotides read TGTGCCAGCAGCTTTAGCTCCTCAAGCTCCTACGAGCAGTACTTC. Amino acid sequence: CASSFSSSSSYEQYF.